The next 17 T cell receptor beta chains were all read from a single sample in a study of tumor-infiltrating lymphocytes in primary liver carcinoma. With a constant-region primer, TCR beta cDNA was made from around 520 ng of total RNA. Construction of TCR beta libraries relied on three successive nested multiplex PCR rounds employing slightly modified ARM-PCR. For approximately 11 cycles apiece, the opening two PCR rounds ran with TRBV1-TRBV30 forward primers and a C-beta reverse primer. TCRdb analysed the multiplex PCR reads with MiXCR anew, one entry per CDR3 protein. The sample lists approximately 80,000 distinct CDR3 sequences; under 75% were seen once. Co-extraction yielded RNA and DNA from around 20-30 mg of unsorted bulk tissue. The sample taken for sequencing was tumor-adjacent normal liver tissue. The receptor source for this set is a middle-aged man with primary liver carcinoma and hepatitis B virus infection.

On this clonotype itself: Sequence at one end of the junction differs from germline and may be a read error. The J gene is TRBJ2-1, the V gene TRBV7-8; tentatively, D is TRBD2 (6 bases). The CDR3 totals 16 residues. Germline values: CDR1 SGHVS, CDR2 FQNEAQ. CDR3 sequence (DNA): TGTGCCAGCAGGTCCCGGCTTAGCGGAGCGTACAATGGGCAGTTCTTC. Protein sequence: CASRSRLSGAYNGQFF.

This clonotype was observed a single time. One end of the junction varies from germline; a read error may be responsible. This rearrangement joins TRBV5-4 to TRBJ2-5; D is uncertain. Germline-derived CDR1 and CDR2 are SGHNT and YYREEE (reference sequence). This CDR3 contains 12 residues. Here the CDR3 reads CASSLFLETQHF. The CDR3 DNA reads as TGTGCCAGCAGCTTGTTTCTAGAGACCCAGCACTTC.

As concerns this clonotype: The CDR3 carries no conserved terminal phenylalanine or tryptophan, so it likely arises from a read error. It is unclear where the CDR3 begins or ends on the DNA, so no DNA is shown, and the CDR3 is as TCRdb lists it. The J gene is TRBJ2-1, the V gene TRBV29-1; the table's D gene call, TRBD2, was not cross checked with the DNA. The CDR3 spans 12 amino acids, including both terminal residues. Germline-derived CDR1 and CDR2 are SQVTM and ANQGSEA. CDR3 residues: CSARAGGNERFL.

As to this clonotype: A junction end diverges from the germline sequence, so it may reflect a read error. The chain recombines TRBV5-4 with TRBJ2-5; tentative D call: TRBD2 (5 bases). Germline V gene sequence: CDR1 SGHNT, CDR2 YYREEE (reference sequence). CDR3 size: 15 residues. In nucleotides, the CDR3 is TGTGTCAGCAGCTTGAACGGGAATGGCCAAGAGACCCAGTACTTC. It yields the protein CVSSLNGNGQETQYF.

This clonotype is medium-sized. V is TRBV6-6 and J is TRBJ1-1, with 8 bases that match TRBD1. V shed 6 bases and J 5 bases; nucleotides not matched to a gene: 5. Germline V CDR1 and CDR2: MNHNY, SVGAGI (reference sequence). The CDR3 spans 13 residues. The CDR3 is CASSTGGTTEAFF. CDR3 in DNA: TGTGCCAGCAGCACAGGGGGGACTACTGAAGCTTTCTTT.

The V call is TRBV29-1, the J call TRBJ2-3; D is possibly TRBD1 (5 bases). The J call may not be correct, given that the DNA end is closer to TRBJ1-5. CDR1 SQVTM and CDR2 ANQGSEA come from the germline V gene. The CDR3 consists of 14 residues. The CDR3 nucleotides are TGCAGCGCCGCGGCCCAGGGCGTCACAGTTACGCAGCATTTT. This gives the protein CSAAAQGVTVTQHF.

This clonotype was seen repeatedly, ten times or more. The chain employs TRBV29-1 and TRBJ2-3, with TRBD2 identical over 11 bases. V trimming: 5 bases; J trimming: 9 bases; junction bases outside the gene matches: 1. This CDR3 is built from 11 residues. Germline V gives CDR1 SQVTM, CDR2 ANQGSEA. The DNA for the CDR3 is TGCAGCGTTAGACTAGCGGGAACGCAGTATTTT. Amino acids: CSVRLAGTQYF.

As for this clonotype: The junction and the germline gene differ at one end; a read error may be behind it. The CDR3 nucleotides are TGTGCCAGCAGTGAAGAAGTAGTGGGAGGTTACGAGCAGTATTTC. As protein: CASSEEVVGGYEQYF. The chain carries TRBV6-1 and TRBJ2-7; D is perhaps TRBD2 (6 bases). The CDR3 is 15 residues long. CDR1 is MNHNS and CDR2 is SASEGT in the germline V gene.

Comment on this clonotype: At one of its ends the junction is not consistent with the germline gene, which may arise from a read error. The rearrangement joins TRBV14 to TRBJ2-1; 9 nucleotides match TRBD2. The V gene's germline CDR1 is SGHDN and CDR2 FVKESK. The CDR3 runs 15 residues. The CDR3 DNA reads TGTGCCAGCAACCAGTTCCTAGCGGGAAACAACGAGCAGCTCTTC. This sequence encodes CASNQFLAGNNEQLF.

As to this clonotype: The junction departs from the called germline gene at one end, perhaps through a read error. The rearrangement links TRBV4-3 to TRBJ2-3; D is uncertain. This CDR3 spans 15 amino acids. Germline assignment: CDR1 LGHNA and CDR2 YSLEER. The chain's CDR3 is CASSQGVVLPDTQYF. The CDR3 DNA reads TGCGCCAGCAGCCAAGGAGTCGTCTTACCAGATACGCAGTATTTC.

V and J are TRBV6-5 and TRBJ2-7; 8 bases agree with TRBD1. This CDR3 spans 14 amino acids. Germline assignment: CDR1 MNHEY and CDR2 SVGAGI. The CDR3 nucleotides read TGTGCCAGCAGTCCCCGGACAGGGAACTACGAGCTGTACGTC. It yields the protein CASSPRTGNYELYV.

This clonotype occurred many times. V and J are TRBV6-6 and TRBJ2-2; D gene unclear. The CDR3 covers 12 residues. The germline V and J ends were trimmed by 7 bases and 1 base, with 4 bases remaining between them. Germline-derived CDR1 and CDR2 are MNHNY and SVGAGI (reference sequence). DNA of the CDR3: TGTGCCAGCAATAAGAACACCGGGGAGCTGTTTTTT. Protein product: CASNKNTGELFF.

The chain uses TRBV5-4 and TRBJ2-7; weak D call: TRBD2 (6 bases). This CDR3 is 14 amino acids long. Germline CDR1 is SGHNT and CDR2 is YYREEE (reference sequence). V dropped 0 bases and J dropped 5 bases, with 12 bases sitting between them. The CDR3 spells CASSLAGGIHEQYV. The CDR3 DNA reads as TGTGCCAGCAGCTTGGCTGGAGGGATCCACGAGCAGTACGTC.

Turning to this clonotype: It is likely a read error, because the conserved phenylalanine at the end of the CDR3 is missing. The limits of the CDR3 on the DNA are not certain, so only TCRdb's listed CDR3 is given. V and J are TRBV6-1 and TRBJ2-5. The germline CDR1 and CDR2 sequences are MNHNS and SASEGT. Ends included, the CDR3 has 14 residues. This CDR3 reads CASSGGLAQETQCL.

The chain combines TRBV11-2 with TRBJ2-3; perhaps TRBD2 as D (6 bases). This CDR3 comprises 15 residues. The germline V gene has CDR1 SGHAT and CDR2 FQNNGV. Trimming left V 4 bases short and J 10 bases short, with 21 bases between. In DNA, the CDR3 is TGTGCCAGCAGCTCCTACGGGGGTAGCACGGATGCGCAGTATTTT. It translates to CASSSYGGSTDAQYF.

Of note for this clonotype: Since the CDR3 does not end with the conserved phenylalanine or tryptophan, this likely comes from a read error. V usage is TRBV30 and J usage is TRBJ2-1; possibly TRBD2 for D (5 bases). The CDR3 extends over 13 amino acids. CDR1 GTSNPN and CDR2 SVGIG come from the germline V gene (reference sequence). CDR3 sequence: CAWTPATYKEQFI. In nucleotides, the CDR3 is TGTGCATGGACTCCAGCGACTTACAAAGAGCAGTTCATC.

For this clonotype: This sequence may be a read error, since a much larger clone differs from it by one base. The chain couples TRBV5-1 to TRBJ2-7; tentative D call: TRBD2 (6 bases). Germline CDR1 SGHRS, CDR2 YFSETQ. This CDR3 contains 13 residues. CDR3 protein: CTSHSGSSYEQYF. The DNA of the CDR3 is TGCACCAGCCATAGCGGTAGCTCCTACGAGCAGTACTTC.